These 27 T cell receptor beta chains share one sample of origin, sequenced in a study of tumor and adjacent non-tumor tissue in lung cancer. Three rounds of nested PCR, following a modified ARM-PCR protocol, produced the TCRbeta library. Via MiXCR, TCRdb re-called the multiplex PCR reads, giving one row per CDR3 protein. The sample contains 100,000 to 150,000 distinct CDR3 sequences, 66% of which appear only once. The template was RNA from unsorted bulk tissue. Sequenced material: lung tumor tissue. The receptors originated from a young man with non-small cell lung cancer.

Many counts were recorded for this clonotype. The chain employs TRBV20-1 and TRBJ2-7; 9 bases line up with TRBD2. This CDR3 has 16 amino acids. With 6 bases clipped from V and 0 bases from J, the junction kept 12 bases outside the gene matches. Germline V gene lookup returns CDR1 DFQATT and CDR2 SNEGSKA (reference sequence). DNA for the CDR3: TGCAGTGCCAGGCCCTGGGCTAGCGGGGACTCCTACGAGCAGTACTTC. This translates into CSARPWASGDSYEQYF.

About this clonotype: Relative to the germline gene, one junction end is altered; a read error may explain this. The chain combines TRBV11-2 with TRBJ2-7, with D possibly TRBD2 on 6 matching bases. The CDR3 is 12 residues long. CDR1 is SGHAT, CDR2 FQNNGV, per germline. CDR3 residues: CASSLSRRELYF. For the CDR3, the DNA is TGTGCCAGCAGCTTAAGCCGGAGGGAGCTGTACTTC.

This clonotype appeared many times. The rearrangement joins TRBV5-4 to TRBJ2-3; D ambiguous. V was clipped by 2 bases and J by 1 base, with 8 bases between them. The CDR3 is 14 amino acids. In germline, CDR1 is SGHNT, CDR2 YYREEE (reference sequence). The CDR3 nucleotides read TGTGCCAGCAGCTTCCAACAGCGCACAGATACGCAGTATTTT. This gives the protein CASSFQQRTDTQYF.

Regarding this clonotype: One end of the junction does not line up with germline, which may come from a read error. The chain combines TRBV5-6 with TRBJ2-1, with a tentative D call TRBD2 (5 bases). This CDR3 has 16 residues. Per the germline V gene, CDR1 is SGHDT and CDR2 is YYEEEE. CDR3 region: CANSLVASMAVDEQFF. CDR3 nucleotide sequence: TGTGCCAACAGCTTGGTTGCTAGCATGGCCGTCGATGAGCAGTTCTTC. The full variable domain, completed using reference TRBV5-6 and TRBJ2-1, is DAGVTQSPTHLIKTRGQQVTLRCSPKSGHDTVSWYQQALGQGPQFIFQYYEEEERQRGNFPDRFSGHQFPNYSSELNVNALLLGDSALYLCANSLVASMAVDEQFFGPGTRLTVL.

About this clonotype itself: A much larger clone differs by one base, so this may be a read error. V gene TRBV24-1 combines with J gene TRBJ2-1; a possible D gene is TRBD1 (6 bases). Germline V lookup: CDR1 KGHDR, CDR2 SFDVKD. The CDR3 totals 16 residues. The CDR3, as DNA: TGTGCCACCAGTGATTTGCGGAGGACAGCCTACAATGAGCAGTCCTTC. Translating gives CATSDLRRTAYNEQSF.

As concerns this clonotype: The junction shows a germline mismatch at one end, possibly a read error. This chain connects TRBV4-1 to TRBJ2-7, with D tentatively TRBD1 (6 bases). Per the germline V gene, CDR1 is MGHRA and CDR2 is YSYEKL. The CDR3 runs 15 residues. DNA for the CDR3: TGCGCCAGCAGCCAATCACTGACAGGAGGCTACAAGCAGTACTTC. As protein: CASSQSLTGGYKQYF.

On this clonotype: This may arise from a read error, as a much more abundant clone is one base away. J is TRBJ2-3 and V is TRBV12-3 or TRBV12-4; D is possibly TRBD2 (6 bases). CDR3 size: 14 residues. Trimming left V 7 bases short and J 5 bases short, with 16 bases between. CDR3 DNA sequence: TGTGCCAGCATCGAGTACGGGGGTGTAGATACGCAGTATTTT. Translated, it gives CASIEYGGVDTQYF.

The sample holds many counts of this clonotype. The rearrangement joins TRBV6-6 to TRBJ1-2; 8 nucleotides align to TRBD1. J gave up 2 bases and V 5 bases, and 1 base lay outside the gene matches. The V gene's germline CDR1 is MNHNY and CDR2 SVGAGI (reference sequence). The CDR3 runs 13 residues. Written as DNA, the CDR3 is TGTGCCAGCAGTGGACAGGGAAACTATGGCTACACCTTC. Encoded protein: CASSGQGNYGYTF.

This clonotype was detected only a few times. This chain links TRBV13 with TRBJ2-3; D may correspond to TRBD1 or TRBD2 (6 bases each). The CDR3 covers 15 residues. V lost 3 bases, J lost 6 bases, and 16 bases lay in between. Germline CDR1 reads PRHDT; CDR2 reads FYEKMQ (reference sequence). CDR3 loop: CASSLGGSRADTQYF. In DNA form, the CDR3 reads TGTGCCAGCAGCTTGGGGGGCTCGAGAGCCGATACGCAGTATTTT.

Points on this clonotype: One junction end disagrees with the germline gene, perhaps due to a read error. The genes are TRBV29-1 and TRBJ1-1; D is perhaps TRBD1 (6 bases). CDR1 SQVTM and CDR2 ANQGSEA come from the germline V gene. The CDR3 is made up of 14 amino acids. The CDR3 loop reads CSVGGIQGSTEAFF. The DNA of the CDR3 is TGCAGTGTTGGGGGCATACAGGGAAGCACTGAAGCTTTCTTT. Full variable domain (missing parts from reference TRBV29-1 and TRBJ1-1): SAVISQKPSRDICQRGTSLTIQCQVDSQVTMMFWYRQQPGQSLTLIATANQGSEATYESGFVIDKFPISRPNLTFSTLTVSNMSPEDSSIYLCSVGGIQGSTEAFFGQGTRLTVV.

Points on this clonotype: A much larger clone lies one base from this, so it may be a read error. The gene calls are TRBV4-3 and TRBJ2-7, with D unclear. Trimming stripped 1 base from V and 2 bases from J, with 12 bases between. The V gene's germline CDR1 is LGHNA and CDR2 YSLEER. CDR3 length: 15 amino acids. The CDR3, as DNA: TGCGCCAGCAGCCAAGTAGGATTAGGAGCCTACGAGCAGTACTTC. Its protein is CASSQVGLGAYEQYF.

Regarding this clonotype: Given a much more abundant clone one base away, this may be a read error. The chain links TRBV20-1 to TRBJ2-2; TRBD1 aligns across 7 bases. The CDR3 runs 14 residues. J was trimmed by 4 bases and V by 7 bases; bases with no gene match: 9. Germline CDR1 is DFQATT and CDR2 is SNEGSKA (reference sequence). The CDR3 coding sequence is TGCAGTGTGAACCGGGACAGTTCCACCGGGGAGCTGTTTTTT. Amino acid sequence: CSVNRDSSTGELFF.

Details on this clonotype: A much larger clone lies a single base off, so this may be a read error. V and J are TRBV5-5 and TRBJ1-3; D unresolved. The CDR3 contains 15 residues. Trimming shortened V by 7 bases and J by 3 bases, and 17 bases separated the two germline ends. Germline CDR1 and CDR2: SGHKS and YYEKEE (reference sequence). CDR3 DNA: TGTGCCAGCGAACGGGTAGGGCTCGGTGGAAACACCATATATTTT. It is translated as CASERVGLGGNTIYF.

A remark on this clonotype: One junction end disagrees with the germline gene, perhaps due to a read error. The rearrangement links TRBV20-1 to TRBJ2-2; TRBD2 aligns across 7 bases. The CDR3 is 15 residues long. Looked up from germline, CDR1 is DFQATT and CDR2 is SNEGSKA (reference sequence). DNA of the CDR3: TGCAGTGCCCGTAGCTGGACTAGAGGGACCGGGGAGCTGTTCTTT. Translated: CSARSWTRGTGELFF.

This sequence joins TRBV12-3 or TRBV12-4 and TRBJ2-7; D not certain. V lost 7 bases and J lost 2, with 12 bases in between. This CDR3 region has 13 residues. In DNA form, the CDR3 reads TGTGCCAGCACCTTCTCTGGGACCTACGAGCAGTACTTC. It is translated as CASTFSGTYEQYF.

With respect to this clonotype: Relative to the germline gene, one junction end is altered; a read error may explain this. Here the CDR3 DNA reads TGTACCAGCAATTCCGGGTGGGGCGGGGCTTACAATGAGCAGTTCTTC. It is translated as CTSNSGWGGAYNEQFF. The J gene is TRBJ2-1, the V gene TRBV12-3 or TRBV12-4, with TRBD2 as a possible D gene (6 bases). The CDR3 is made up of 16 amino acids.

This rearrangement joins TRBV4-1 to TRBJ2-7; either TRBD1 or TRBD2 may supply D (5 bases each). Looked up from germline, CDR1 is MGHRA and CDR2 is YSYEKL. CDR3 length: 17 residues. V gave up 1 base and J gave up 4 bases, with 20 bases separating them. The CDR3 protein is CASSQGDRGESTYEQYF. The CDR3 DNA follows: TGCGCCAGCAGCCAAGGTGATAGGGGAGAGTCAACTTACGAGCAGTACTTC.

Points on this clonotype: One end of the junction is discordant with germline, which a read error may explain. V usage is TRBV6-1 and J usage is TRBJ2-1; D remains ambiguous. This CDR3 region has 13 residues. Germline V CDR1 and CDR2: MNHNS, SASEGT. The chain's CDR3 is CASSELARSEQFF. CDR3 nucleotide sequence: TGTGCAAGCAGTGAATTGGCGCGCAGTGAGCAATTCTTC.

This clonotype was recorded many times. V gene TRBV20-1 combines with J gene TRBJ1-5; perhaps TRBD1 as D (5 bases). The CDR3 length is 13 residues. The V and J ends lost 4 bases and 7 bases respectively, with 14 bases between them. The germline V gene encodes CDR1 DFQATT and CDR2 SNEGSKA (reference sequence). The DNA of the CDR3 is TGCAGTGCTATTCGGCAGGGCGGGCAGCCCCAGCATTTT. It is translated as CSAIRQGGQPQHF.

A note on this clonotype: One junction end does not reproduce the germline sequence, and a read error may be involved. The chain employs TRBV20-1 and TRBJ2-1; no reliable D call. The CDR3 spans 14 residues. The V gene's germline CDR1 is DFQATT and CDR2 SNEGSKA (reference sequence). This chain's CDR3 is CIARTPASYDEQFF. The CDR3 DNA sequence: TGCATTGCTAGAACGCCCGCCTCCTACGATGAGCAGTTCTTC.

Concerning this clonotype itself: An end of the junction does not agree with germline; a read error may underlie this. V usage is TRBV20-1 and J usage is TRBJ1-1, with no clear D. CDR3 length: 13 amino acids. CDR1 and CDR2 (germline): DFQATT, SNEGSKA (reference sequence). CDR3 residues: CNASGGRTTEVFF. The DNA for the CDR3 is TGCAATGCTAGCGGTGGGCGGACCACTGAAGTTTTCTTT.

This clonotype was seen more than once but under ten times. This may come from a read error, since a much larger clone is one base off. In DNA, the CDR3 is TGTGCCAGCAGTATAGGGGTGATCGGAGAGACCCAGTACTTC. Its protein product is CASSIGVIGETQYF. This chain joins TRBV6-5 and TRBJ2-5; D is possibly TRBD1 (5 bases). V shed 5 bases and J shed 4 bases, with 14 bases lying between them. The CDR3 loop spans 14 amino acids. Germline V gives CDR1 MNHEY, CDR2 SVGAGI.

Of note for this clonotype: Lacking the conserved final phenylalanine or tryptophan, this CDR3 likely reflects a read error. V and J are TRBV20-1 and TRBJ2-1; 7 positions agree with TRBD2. The CDR3 runs 14 residues. Per germline, CDR1 DFQATT and CDR2 SNEGSKA (reference sequence). CDR3 DNA: TGCAATGCTAGACAACCGGGGGGCTACAATGAGCAGTTCCTA. Amino acids: CNARQPGGYNEQFL.

This clonotype was recorded at least ten times. This chain joins TRBV12-3 or TRBV12-4 and TRBJ2-3; unclear D gene. V shed 1 base and J shed 5 bases, with 10 bases lying between them. This CDR3 comprises 14 residues. This CDR3 is CASSLGLGEDTQYF. In DNA, the CDR3 is TGTGCCAGCAGTTTAGGTCTTGGTGAAGATACGCAGTATTTT.

The chain joins TRBV29-1 to TRBJ1-1; no definite D call. V dropped 6 bases and J dropped 0 bases, with 5 bases sitting between them. CDR1 is SQVTM and CDR2 is ANQGSEA in the germline V gene. The CDR3 is 11 residues long. In nucleotides, the CDR3 is TGCAGCGTGGAACTGAACACTGAAGCTTTCTTT. As protein: CSVELNTEAFF.

This rearrangement joins TRBV7-8 to TRBJ2-7, with D perhaps matching TRBD2 (6 bases). Looked up from germline, CDR1 is SGHVS and CDR2 is FQNEAQ. The length of the CDR3 is 14 residues. V lost 7 bases and J 9 bases, leaving 22 bases between the germline ends. This CDR3 is CASKRELASHGQYF. In DNA, the CDR3 is TGTGCCAGCAAACGGGAGCTAGCCAGCCACGGGCAGTACTTC.

This clonotype was counted at least ten times. The V and J genes are TRBV4-1 and TRBJ2-1; 16 positions agree with TRBD2. Germline CDR1 and CDR2: MGHRA and YSYEKL. With V trimmed by 3 bases and J by 7 bases, 12 bases remained unmatched. There are 19 residues in the CDR3. The CDR3 DNA is TGCGCCAGCAGCCAGGGGGGACTAGCGGGAGGGCCAGGTCAGAATGAGCAGTTCTTC. It yields the protein CASSQGGLAGGPGQNEQFF.